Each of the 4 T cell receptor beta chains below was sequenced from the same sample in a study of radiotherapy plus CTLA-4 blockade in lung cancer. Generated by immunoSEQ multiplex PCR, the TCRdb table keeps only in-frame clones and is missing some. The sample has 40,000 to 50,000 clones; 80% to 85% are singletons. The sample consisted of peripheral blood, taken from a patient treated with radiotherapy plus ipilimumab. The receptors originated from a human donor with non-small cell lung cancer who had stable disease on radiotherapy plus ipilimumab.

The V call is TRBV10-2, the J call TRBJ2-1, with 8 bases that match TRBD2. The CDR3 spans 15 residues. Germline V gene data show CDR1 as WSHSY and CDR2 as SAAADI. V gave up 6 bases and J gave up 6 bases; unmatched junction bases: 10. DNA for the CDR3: TGCGCCAGCAGCGGACTAGCTGGCCCTCTCAATGAGCAGTTCTTC. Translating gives CASSGLAGPLNEQFF.

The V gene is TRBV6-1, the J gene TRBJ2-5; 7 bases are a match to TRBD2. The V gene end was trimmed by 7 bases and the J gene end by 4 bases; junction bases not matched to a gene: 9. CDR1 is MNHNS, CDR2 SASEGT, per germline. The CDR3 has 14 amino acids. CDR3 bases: TGTGCCAGCACCAGCGGGGTTTGGCGAGAGACCCAGTACTTC. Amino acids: CASTSGVWRETQYF.

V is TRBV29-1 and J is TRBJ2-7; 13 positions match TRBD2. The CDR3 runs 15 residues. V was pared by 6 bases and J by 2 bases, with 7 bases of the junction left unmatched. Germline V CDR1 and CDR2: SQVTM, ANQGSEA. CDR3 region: CSVRTGTSGTYEQYF. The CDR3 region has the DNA TGCAGCGTACGAACAGGGACTAGCGGGACCTACGAGCAGTACTTC.

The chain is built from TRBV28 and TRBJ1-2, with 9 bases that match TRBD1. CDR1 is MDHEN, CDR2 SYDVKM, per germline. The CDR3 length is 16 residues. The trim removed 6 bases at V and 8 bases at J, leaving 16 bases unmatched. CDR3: CASRPDRGYFMEGYTF. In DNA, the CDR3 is TGTGCCAGCAGACCAGACAGGGGGTACTTTATGGAGGGCTACACCTTC.